Each of the 9 T cell receptor beta chains below was sequenced from the same sample in a study of Ad26.COV2.S vaccination and SARS-CoV-2 variants. Sequenced by immunoSEQ multiplex PCR; TCRdb stores in-frame clones only, minus some. The sample lists 400,000 or so clones, about 85% seen once, with under 4% in the top ten. Described treatment: approximately 18 received Ad26.COV2.S at low or high dose, single or two shots; a few received placebo; per-sample allocation not given. Samples came from day 63 after the first vaccine or placebo injection. Sequenced material: peripheral blood, taken in a trial of Ad26.COV2.S vaccine versus placebo. The receptors shown here come from a person between 18 and 59 years old who received the Ad26.COV2.S COVID-19 vaccine or a placebo.

This clone was found once. V usage is TRBV27 and J usage is TRBJ1-3; the D is unclear. V was shortened by 5 bases and J by 0 bases, with 5 bases between the two germline ends. Per germline, CDR1 MNHEY and CDR2 SMNVEV (reference sequence). This CDR3 contains 13 residues. CDR3 in amino acids: CASSPISGNTIYF. CDR3 coding DNA: TGTGCCAGCAGTCCAATCTCTGGAAACACCATATATTTT.

This chain joins TRBV29-1 and TRBJ1-2, with 7 bases aligning to TRBD1. Germline CDR1 SQVTM, CDR2 ANQGSEA. V was clipped by 4 bases and J by 8 bases; unmatched bases: 7. This CDR3 is built from 12 residues. The CDR3 coding sequence is TGCAGCGTTGGCGACAGGGTAGAAGGCTACACCTTC. This encodes CSVGDRVEGYTF.

This rearrangement joins TRBV4-3 to TRBJ1-6; TRBD1 is a possible D gene (5 bases). The CDR3 contains 16 residues. V was trimmed by 0 bases and J by 5 bases, leaving 11 bases between them. CDR1 is LGHNA, CDR2 YSLEER, per germline. The CDR3 nucleotides are TGCGCCAGCAGCCAAGAGGGGGTAGGGGATAATTCACCCCTCCACTTT. Translating gives CASSQEGVGDNSPLHF.

This clone appeared a single time. The V call is TRBV6-5, the J call TRBJ1-1; D remains unclear. The germline gives CDR1 MNHEY, CDR2 SVGAGI. V dropped 7 bases and J dropped 5 bases, with 14 bases sitting between them. The CDR3 has 13 amino acids. CDR3 DNA: TGTGCCAGCACCCCGCCCGAGGGTACTGAAGCTTTCTTT. The encoded protein is CASTPPEGTEAFF.

The CDR3 DNA reads as TGTGCCAGCTCACCACTTGCGGCAGGGGAAGGGACTGAAGCTTTCTTT. Translation: CASSPLAAGEGTEAFF. This chain uses TRBV18 with TRBJ1-1, with TRBD1 as a possible D gene (6 bases). CDR1 and CDR2 from the germline V gene are KGHSH and LQKENI. Trimming cost V 1 base and J 5 bases, with 17 bases left between them. There are 16 residues in the CDR3.

The chain combines TRBV5-4 with TRBJ1-3; 8 bases are shared with TRBD1. Germline values: CDR1 SGHNT, CDR2 YYREEE (reference sequence). V lost 3 bases and J lost 3; bases outside the gene matches: 5. The CDR3 contains 15 residues. As DNA, the CDR3 is TGTGCCAGCAGCTCACTCGGGACAGGTGGAAACACCATATATTTT. Its protein product is CASSSLGTGGNTIYF. The complete variable domain, with remaining parts taken from reference TRBV5-4 and TRBJ1-3, reads ETGVTQSPTHLIKTRGQQVTLRCSSQSGHNTVSWYQQALGQGPQFIFQYYREEENGRGNFPPRFSGLQFPNYSSELNVNALELDDSALYLCASSSLGTGGNTIYFGEGSWLTVV.

This clone was observed a single time. The CDR3 DNA reads TGTGCCAGCAGTTACGGTCAAGGTCAGCCCCAGCATTTT. Protein product: CASSYGQGQPQHF. The rearrangement joins TRBV6-6 to TRBJ1-5; no firm D call. V dropped 2 bases and J dropped 6 bases, with 8 bases sitting between them. The germline CDR1 and CDR2 sequences are MNHNY and SVGAGI (reference sequence). The CDR3 length is 13 residues.

The chain links TRBV5-5 to TRBJ1-6, with 7 bases fitting TRBD1. V dropped 4 bases and J dropped 5; count of bases not matched to a gene: 6. The germline V gene has CDR1 SGHKS and CDR2 YYEKEE (reference sequence). The CDR3 has 15 residues. CDR3 DNA: TGTGCCAGCAGCCCTCGACAGGGTGATAATTCACCCCTCCACTTT. Its translation is CASSPRQGDNSPLHF. The full variable domain, its missing parts supplied by reference TRBV5-5 and TRBJ1-6, is DAGVTQSPTHLIKTRGQQVTLRCSPISGHKSVSWYQQVLGQGPQFIFQYYEKEERGRGNFPDRFSARQFPNYSSELNVNALLLGDSALYLCASSPRQGDNSPLHFGNGTRLTVT.

This sequence joins TRBV29-1 and TRBJ2-6; D remains unclear. From germline, CDR1 is SQVTM and CDR2 ANQGSEA. Trimming shortened V by 4 bases and J by 0 bases, and 4 bases separated the two germline ends. The CDR3 consists of 13 residues. The CDR3: CSVVPSGANVLTF. The CDR3 bases are TGCAGCGTTGTCCCCTCTGGGGCCAACGTCCTGACTTTC.